The clone carrying this T cell receptor (beta chain) was recorded at least ten times. This entry is derived from a study of blood T cells in healthy people across ages. Together with a sample-barcoded 5' primer, a J-beta primer mix was included in a second PCR lasting roughly 6 to 12 cycles. One entry per CDR3 protein, called by TCRdb with MiXCR from the 5' RACE reads. The sample includes about a million distinct CDR3 sequences, around two fifths of them seen just once. The CDR3 extends over 15 amino acids. The germline V and J ends were trimmed by 0 bases and 0 bases, with 5 bases remaining between them. Per the germline V gene, CDR1 is MNHEY and CDR2 is SMNVEV (reference sequence).

Sample: blood. This chain connects TRBV27 to TRBJ1-4, with D unresolved. The origin of this receptor is a man between 18 and 35 years old in good health. In DNA form, the CDR3 reads TGTGCCAGCAGTTTATCAGGTGCAACTAATGAAAAACTGTTTTTT. This encodes CASSLSGATNEKLFF.